This TCR beta chain derives from a study of neurological immune-mediated disorders. About the study: The approximately 34 multiple sclerosis patients comprised about 30 that were relapsing-remitting and 3 that were secondary progressive.

Synthesis of cDNA was performed by 5'RACE using 10-nucleotide random UMIs. TCRdb reprocessed the 5' RACE reads with MiXCR, giving one entry per CDR3 protein. The table has more than 75,000 distinct CDR3 sequences, under 4.5% seen once; the top ten hold around 3.1%. Per germline, CDR1 SNHLY and CDR2 FYNNEI. This CDR3 is built from 13 residues. Trimming left V 4 bases short and J 1 base short, with 7 bases between. The unsorted libraries were prepared from 2 million PBMCs (stored at -80 C). In this sample, this clonotype turned up many times. V usage is TRBV2 and J usage is TRBJ2-5, with D possibly matching TRBD2 (5 bases). The specimen sequenced was PBMCs. This clonotype originated in a woman aged 50 to 65 with multiple sclerosis. In nucleotides, the CDR3 is TGTGCCAGCAGTGGCGGGTTCCAAGAGACCCAGTACTTC. Translation: CASSGGFQETQYF.